This T cell receptor beta chain comes out of a study of blood T cell repertoires in COVID-19. As for the study in general: Sample material is recorded as cDNA or gDNA derived from T cells, B-cell-depleted T cells, or PBMCs.

V was pared by 0 bases and J by 3 bases, with 5 bases between. This CDR3 has 13 residues. Germline CDR1 LNHDA, CDR2 SQIVND (reference sequence). Produced via immunoSEQ multiplex PCR; TCRdb's table is partial and in-frame only. The repertoire consists of about 260,000 clones, with less than 85% occurring once and the leading ten covering 3.5% to 5.5%. The sequenced material came from peripheral blood. This receptor was identified in a man in his sixties who had recovered from COVID-19. This chain links TRBV19 with TRBJ1-1; D remains ambiguous. The CDR3 nucleotides are TGTGCCAGTAGTATAGACGGGTACACTGAAGCTTTCTTT. This encodes CASSIDGYTEAFF.